This entry lists 25 T cell receptor beta chains sequenced from one sample in a study of siplizumab effects on memory and regulatory T cells. Clones were read by immunoSEQ multiplex PCR, and TCRdb kept only the in-frame ones, dropping some. The repertoire includes approximately 56,000 clones, just over 95% of them detected once, and approximately 0.99% sits in the top ten. Specimen: naive CD8+ T cells sorted from blood. The source is a human donor in good health.

The chain combines TRBV6-5 with TRBJ1-1; 8 positions agree with TRBD1. Per the germline V gene, CDR1 is MNHEY and CDR2 is SVGAGI. CDR3 length equals 13 residues. V lost 5 bases and J lost 7; bases outside the gene matches: 6. The CDR3 DNA sequence: TGTGCCAGCAGTACGGGACAGGACGTTGAAGCTTTCTTT. Protein sequence: CASSTGQDVEAFF.

V usage is TRBV7-2 and J usage is TRBJ2-7, with a weak D call TRBD1 (6 bases). The CDR3 totals 13 residues. Germline CDR1 reads SGHTA; CDR2 reads FQGNSA. V was shortened by 5 bases and J by 6 bases, with 14 bases between the two germline ends. The CDR3 loop is CASSPTGPIEQYF. CDR3 sequence (DNA): TGTGCCAGCAGCCCTACAGGGCCCATCGAGCAGTACTTC.

The chain is built from TRBV6-5 and TRBJ1-2; D is uncertain. Germline CDR1 reads MNHEY; CDR2 reads SVGAGI. Trimming removed 5 bases from V and 3 bases from J, with 16 bases in between. The CDR3 length is 15 residues. The CDR3 DNA reads TGTGCCAGCAGTCCCATGCCCCAGGTTGACTATGGCTACACCTTC. Protein sequence: CASSPMPQVDYGYTF.

The chain carries TRBV7-9 and TRBJ2-7, with no clear D. The CDR3 is 13 residues long. Trimming left V 5 bases short and J 4 bases short, with 12 bases between. From germline, CDR1 is SEHNR and CDR2 FQNEAQ (reference sequence). The CDR3: CASSPPGSYEQYF. CDR3 nucleotides: TGTGCCAGCAGCCCGCCGGGTTCTTACGAGCAGTACTTC.

The chain joins TRBV2 to TRBJ2-6; either TRBD1 or TRBD2 may fit D (6 bases each). CDR1 and CDR2 (germline): SNHLY, FYNNEI. CDR3 size: 16 residues. Between the trimmed V and J ends, which lost 9 bases and 1 base, there was a span of 16 bases. The CDR3 region is CARQGGGGSGANVLTF. The CDR3 nucleotides read TGTGCCAGACAGGGTGGAGGGGGGTCTGGGGCCAACGTCCTGACTTTC.

The chain is built from TRBV29-1 and TRBJ2-1, with TRBD1 identical over 10 bases. Germline CDR1 SQVTM, CDR2 ANQGSEA. V dropped 7 bases and J dropped 7; count of bases not matched to a gene: 4. The CDR3 has 12 residues. The CDR3 nucleotides are TGCAGCGCCGGACAGGGGGTTAATGAGCAGTTCTTC. Amino acid sequence: CSAGQGVNEQFF.

This chain joins TRBV2 and TRBJ2-1, with D unclear. Germline-derived CDR1 and CDR2 are SNHLY and FYNNEI. Trimming pared 7 bases from V and 8 bases from J, leaving 6 bases between. The CDR3 is 10 residues long. CDR3 in DNA: TGTGCCAGCAAACTGTATGAGCAGTTCTTC. It codes for CASKLYEQFF.

V gene TRBV28 combines with J gene TRBJ2-1; 16 nucleotides match TRBD2. The germline V gene encodes CDR1 MDHEN and CDR2 SYDVKM. V gave up 5 bases and J gave up 4 bases; unmatched junction bases: 5. The CDR3 spans 17 residues. The CDR3 nucleotides read TGTGCCAGCAGTCTAGGGACTAGCGGGAGGGCTTACAATGAGCAGTTCTTC. It codes for CASSLGTSGRAYNEQFF.

The J gene is TRBJ2-2, the V gene TRBV11-1; TRBD1 is a possible D gene (5 bases). Germline V gives CDR1 SGHAT, CDR2 FQDESV (reference sequence). There are 14 residues in the CDR3. V was clipped by 2 bases and J by 6 bases, with 10 bases between them. The CDR3 DNA sequence: TGTGCCAGCAGCTTAATTGTGGGGCCCGGGGAGCTGTTTTTT. Protein product: CASSLIVGPGELFF.

This sequence joins TRBV27 and TRBJ2-3; 9 positions match TRBD2. Germline CDR1 is MNHEY and CDR2 is SMNVEV (reference sequence). This CDR3 comprises 15 residues. V was pared by 5 bases and J by 2 bases, with 5 bases of the junction left unmatched. The CDR3 DNA follows: TGTGCCAGCAGTCCCCTAGCGGGAAACACAGATACGCAGTATTTT. Translated: CASSPLAGNTDTQYF.

This rearrangement joins TRBV15 to TRBJ2-4; D not certain. Trimming left V 0 bases short and J 6 bases short, with 12 bases between. This CDR3 comprises 15 residues. The germline V gene has CDR1 LNHNV and CDR2 YYDKDF (reference sequence). CDR3 DNA: TGTGCCACCAGCAGAGATTTGGATTTTGGAAACATTCAGTACTTC. It specifies CATSRDLDFGNIQYF.

This chain joins TRBV5-1 and TRBJ1-1; 11 nucleotides line up with TRBD1. Trimming cost V 1 base and J 10 bases; bases outside gene matches: 12. The CDR3 is 16 amino acids. Germline CDR1 SGHRS, CDR2 YFSETQ. In DNA form, the CDR3 reads TGCGCCAGCAGCTTGCGGACACCGGGACAGGGGGAGGGAGCTTTCTTT. Translated, it gives CASSLRTPGQGEGAFF.

This clone was recorded only once. J is TRBJ1-4 and V is TRBV2; a weak D match, TRBD1 (5 bases). V shed 3 bases and J shed 0 bases, with 8 bases lying between them. Germline assignment: CDR1 SNHLY and CDR2 FYNNEI. This CDR3 region has 15 residues. In DNA form, the CDR3 reads TGTGCCAGCAGTGAGACAGTTGCAACTAATGAAAAACTGTTTTTT. As protein: CASSETVATNEKLFF.

V and J are TRBV6-5 and TRBJ1-2; the D is unclear. V was shortened by 6 bases and J by 6 bases, with 11 bases between the two germline ends. The CDR3 runs to 12 residues. CDR1 is MNHEY and CDR2 is SVGAGI in the germline V gene. Written as DNA, the CDR3 is TGTGCCAGCAGCCCAGATTCTGATGGCTACACCTTC. This codes for CASSPDSDGYTF.

The gene calls are TRBV10-3 and TRBJ2-7, with D perhaps TRBD1 (6 bases). This CDR3 has 15 amino acids. The V gene's germline CDR1 is ENHRY and CDR2 SYGVKD. The V and J ends lost 0 bases and 4 bases respectively, with 13 bases between them. CDR3 sequence (DNA): TGTGCCATCAGTGAGTCAGTAGGGGGAACATACGAGCAGTACTTC. It specifies CAISESVGGTYEQYF.

This clone was seen just once. The rearrangement links TRBV7-6 to TRBJ2-1; 10 nucleotides line up with TRBD2. V was pared by 5 bases and J by 7 bases, with 14 bases of the junction left unmatched. Per germline, CDR1 SGHVS and CDR2 FNYEAQ. The CDR3 is 17 amino acids. CDR3 loop: CASSRPKGAGGVNEQFF. The CDR3 DNA follows: TGTGCCAGCAGCCGGCCTAAGGGAGCGGGAGGGGTAAATGAGCAGTTCTTC.

This rearrangement joins TRBV5-5 to TRBJ2-5, with a weak D call TRBD1 (6 bases). Looked up from germline, CDR1 is SGHKS and CDR2 is YYEKEE (reference sequence). The CDR3 totals 14 residues. Trimming took off 0 bases at V and 8 bases at J, with 14 bases between the two ends. Written as DNA, the CDR3 is TGTGCCAGCAGCTTGGAGGCAGGGGTAGATACCCAGTACTTC. It translates to CASSLEAGVDTQYF.

V and J are TRBV4-1 and TRBJ2-1; 7 bases are shared with TRBD2. V dropped 0 bases and J dropped 6; count of bases not matched to a gene: 5. This CDR3 has 15 amino acids. Germline CDR1 is MGHRA and CDR2 is YSYEKL. For the CDR3, the DNA is TGCGCCAGCAGCCAAGAGGAAGCGGGATTCAATGAGCAGTTCTTC. This encodes CASSQEEAGFNEQFF.

The chain uses TRBV28 and TRBJ2-3; 7 bases are a match to TRBD1. Per the germline V gene, CDR1 is MDHEN and CDR2 is SYDVKM. J gave up 0 bases and V 7 bases, and 13 bases lay outside the gene matches. This CDR3 is 17 amino acids long. CDR3 DNA sequence: TGTGCCAGCATCCCCACGCCCGGGACAGAAAGCACAGATACGCAGTATTTT. It encodes CASIPTPGTESTDTQYF.

In the case of this clone: One junction end does not reproduce the germline sequence, and a read error may be involved. The chain uses TRBV7-7 and TRBJ2-7; 7 nucleotides agree with TRBD2. The V gene's germline CDR1 is SSHAT and CDR2 FNYEAQ (reference sequence). The CDR3 has 13 amino acids. CDR3 protein: CASSLGTTYEQYF. The CDR3 DNA reads as TGTGCTAGCAGCTTAGGGACTACCTACGAGCAGTACTTC.

The chain recombines TRBV20-1 with TRBJ2-7, with a weak D call TRBD2 (5 bases). The CDR3 runs 11 residues. V gave up 5 bases and J gave up 3 bases, with 8 bases separating them. Germline CDR1 and CDR2: DFQATT and SNEGSKA (reference sequence). The CDR3 reads CSAFRDYEQYF. DNA of the CDR3: TGCAGTGCTTTTCGGGACTACGAGCAGTACTTC.

This chain joins TRBV30 and TRBJ2-2, with 7 bases aligning to TRBD1. The CDR3 sequence is 16 residues long. Germline V gives CDR1 GTSNPN, CDR2 SVGIG (reference sequence). The J segment lost 1 base and the V segment lost 2 bases, leaving 7 bases of the junction unmatched. The CDR3 spells CAWSLSRDRNTGELFF. Here the CDR3 DNA reads TGTGCCTGGAGTCTTTCCCGGGACAGGAACACCGGGGAGCTGTTTTTT.

The chain is built from TRBV5-1 and TRBJ2-7; TRBD1 or TRBD2 may be the D gene (5 bases each). CDR3 size: 14 residues. Deletions cut 0 bases from V and 6 bases from J, with 13 bases between. CDR1 and CDR2 from the germline V gene are SGHRS and YFSETQ. The CDR3 bases are TGCGCCAGCAGCTTGGAGCTTGGGGGTTCCGAGCAGTACTTC. It specifies CASSLELGGSEQYF.

The rearrangement links TRBV9 to TRBJ2-3; the match to TRBD1 covers 11 bases. The J segment lost 6 bases and the V segment lost 4 bases, leaving 7 bases of the junction unmatched. Germline CDR1 SGDLS, CDR2 YYNGEE. The CDR3 runs to 15 residues. DNA for the CDR3: TGTGCCAGCAGCCTAGCCGGGACAGGGGGGGATACGCAGTATTTT. It specifies CASSLAGTGGDTQYF. Full variable domain (rest looked up from reference TRBV9 and TRBJ2-3): DSGVTQTPKHLITATGQRVTLRCSPRSGDLSVYWYQQSLDQGLQFLIQYYNGEERAKGNILERFSAQQFPDLHSELNLSSLELGDSALYFCASSLAGTGGDTQYFGPGTRLTVL.

This chain joins TRBV29-1 and TRBJ2-7, with 7 bases identical to TRBD1. Germline V lookup: CDR1 SQVTM, CDR2 ANQGSEA. After removal of 5 bases from V and 3 bases from J, the junction contained 7 bases not matched to a gene. The CDR3 totals 13 residues. The CDR3 loop reads CSVQTGLNYEQYF. The CDR3 DNA reads as TGCAGCGTTCAGACAGGGCTAAACTACGAGCAGTACTTC.